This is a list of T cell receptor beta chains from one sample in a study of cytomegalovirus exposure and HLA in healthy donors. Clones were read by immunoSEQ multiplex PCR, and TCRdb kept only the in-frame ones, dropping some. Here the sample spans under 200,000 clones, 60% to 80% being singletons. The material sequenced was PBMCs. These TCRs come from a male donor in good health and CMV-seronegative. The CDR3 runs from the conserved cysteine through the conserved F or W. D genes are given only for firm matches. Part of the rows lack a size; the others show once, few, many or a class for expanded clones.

cdr3_nt: TGTGCCAGCAGCCTATACCCGGACAGGGGGTACGAGCAGTACTTC; cdr3_aa: CASSLYPDRGYEQYF; v_call: TRBV5-5; clone_size: few; j_call: TRBJ2-7; d_call: TRBD1
cdr3_nt: TGTGCCAGCAGTCAAACAGGGGAGACCCAGTACTTC; cdr3_aa: CASSQTGETQYF; v_call: TRBV28; clone_size: NA; j_call: TRBJ2-5; d_call: NA
cdr3_nt: TGTGCCAGCAGCTTAGCCGGGACTCAAAAGAGCCATCAGCCCCAGCATTTT; cdr3_aa: CASSLAGTQKSHQPQHF; v_call: TRBV11-3; clone_size: few; j_call: TRBJ1-5; d_call: NA
cdr3_nt: TGTGCCAGCAAGCGGGAGGGCACAGATACGCAGTATTTT; cdr3_aa: CASKREGTDTQYF; v_call: TRBV6-6; clone_size: few; j_call: TRBJ2-3; d_call: TRBD2
cdr3_nt: TGCGCCAGCAGCCCCCCAGGCCACGAGCAGTACTTC; cdr3_aa: CASSPPGHEQYF; v_call: TRBV5-1; clone_size: NA; j_call: TRBJ2-7; d_call: NA
cdr3_nt: TGCGCCAGCAGCCAAGGGAGGGGCGCGAGCTCCTACAATGAGCAGTTCTTC; cdr3_aa: CASSQGRGASSYNEQFF; v_call: TRBV4-3; clone_size: NA; j_call: TRBJ2-1; d_call: NA
cdr3_nt: TGTGCCAGCGGCACTTGGCAAGGGGGCTCTGGGGCCAACGTCCTGACTTTC; cdr3_aa: CASGTWQGGSGANVLTF; v_call: TRBV27; clone_size: few; j_call: TRBJ2-6; d_call: NA
cdr3_nt: TGTGCCAGCAAGAGGAGCAATCAGCCCCAGCATTTT; cdr3_aa: CASKRSNQPQHF; v_call: TRBV2; clone_size: NA; j_call: TRBJ1-5; d_call: NA
cdr3_nt: TGTGCCACCAGCAGACGATACACAGGCACCGGGGAGCTGTTTTTT; cdr3_aa: CATSRRYTGTGELFF; v_call: TRBV15; clone_size: NA; j_call: TRBJ2-2; d_call: NA
cdr3_nt: TGTGCCAGCAGTTCCTACGGGACAGGGGGCGTCGGGAACACTGAAGCTTTCTTT; cdr3_aa: CASSSYGTGGVGNTEAFF; v_call: TRBV28; clone_size: NA; j_call: TRBJ1-1; d_call: TRBD1
cdr3_nt: TGTGCCAGCAGTGTCTCCGGGACAGGGGGATCACCCCTCCACTTT; cdr3_aa: CASSVSGTGGSPLHF; v_call: TRBV6-1; clone_size: few; j_call: TRBJ1-6; d_call: TRBD1
cdr3_nt: TGTGCCAGCAGTTACAGGGGATCCATCCGGGGGTACACCTTC; cdr3_aa: CASSYRGSIRGYTF; v_call: TRBV28; clone_size: NA; j_call: TRBJ1-2; d_call: TRBD1
cdr3_nt: TGTGCCAGCAGCTCCCAGGGGGGAACTGAAGCTTTCTTT; cdr3_aa: CASSSQGGTEAFF; v_call: TRBV7-5; clone_size: NA; j_call: TRBJ1-1; d_call: NA
cdr3_nt: TGCGCCAGCAGCTTTGGGGGGGAGCAGTTCTTC; cdr3_aa: CASSFGGEQFF; v_call: TRBV5-1; clone_size: NA; j_call: TRBJ2-1; d_call: NA
cdr3_nt: TGTGCCAGCAGCCCGGACAGGAATTCACCCCTCCACTTT; cdr3_aa: CASSPDRNSPLHF; v_call: TRBV7-9; clone_size: few; j_call: TRBJ1-6; d_call: TRBD1
cdr3_nt: TGTGCCAGCAGCTCTACAGGAGGGATTAATGAAAAACTGTTTTTT; cdr3_aa: CASSSTGGINEKLFF; v_call: TRBV28; clone_size: few; j_call: TRBJ1-4; d_call: NA
cdr3_nt: TGCGCCAGCAGCCCCGATCCGACAGCTACCTATGGCTACACCTTC; cdr3_aa: CASSPDPTATYGYTF; v_call: TRBV4-1; clone_size: NA; j_call: TRBJ1-2; d_call: NA
cdr3_nt: TGTGCCAGCAGTGGGACTAGCGGTTCCTACGAGCAGTACTTC; cdr3_aa: CASSGTSGSYEQYF; v_call: TRBV7-9; clone_size: NA; j_call: TRBJ2-7; d_call: TRBD2
cdr3_nt: TGTGCCAGCAGCGTAGGAGTTCAGGGAACTTCTGGAAACACCATATATTTT; cdr3_aa: CASSVGVQGTSGNTIYF; v_call: TRBV9; clone_size: NA; j_call: TRBJ1-3; d_call: NA
cdr3_nt: TGTGCCAGCAGTTCGGGAGAAGGGAGGAGTAACTATGGCTACACCTTC; cdr3_aa: CASSSGEGRSNYGYTF; v_call: TRBV6-6; clone_size: NA; j_call: TRBJ1-2; d_call: NA